The clone carrying this TCR beta chain was counted ten times or more. Its antigen is not identified. Arm-PCR of CDR3 regions and iRepertoire HTBI primers were the basis on which TCR beta libraries were built. From the multiplex PCR reads, TCRdb called clonotypes with MiXCR, one entry per CDR3 protein. The sample shows around 400,000 distinct CDR3 sequences, 15% of them seen only once. The sample originates from a study of regulatory T cells in long-lasting Graves disease. The V end was cut by 7 bases, the J end by 0 bases, with 7 bases between. The germline V gene has CDR1 MDHEN and CDR2 SYDVKM. This CDR3 has 12 amino acids. Whole-study results and caveats: Newly diagnosed disease favored TRBV20-1 and TRBJ2-1 over persistent disease.

Documented time point: newly diagnosed GD, antithyroid drugs for less than 3 months. From PBMCs, RNA was extracted and then used to make the TCR library. The same sample was also used in a study of T cells in Graves' hyperthyroidism and ophthalmopathy. From that study: An initial round of RT-PCR targeting the TCR CDR3 relied on the HTBI primer set.

The chain recombines TRBV28 with TRBJ2-7; D may be TRBD2 (5 bases). This TCR was recovered from a woman between 40 and 55 years old with Graves disease. This specimen consisted of peripheral blood mononuclear cells (PBMCs), obtained at new diagnosis, from a patient treated with antithyroid drugs. The CDR3 sequence: CASKTTSYEQYF. The CDR3 bases are TGTGCCAGCAAGACTACCTCCTACGAGCAGTACTTC.